Sequencing of this TCR beta chain was carried out in a study of blood T cell repertoires in COVID-19. Looking at the study overall: COVID-19 samples collected from the United States, Italy and Spain covered acute and convalescent phases. Nucleic acid was either cDNA or gDNA, and it came from T cells, B-cell-depleted T cells, or PBMCs.

During active infection, Seattle patients enrolled and were then monitored through disease. V was pared by 0 bases and J by 3 bases, with 15 bases between. CDR3 length equals 16 residues. Per germline, CDR1 SGHRS and CDR2 YFSETQ. Only in-frame clones appear in the TCRdb table, and some are missing; sequencing was by immunoSEQ multiplex PCR. The repertoire holds fewer than 350,000 clones, less than 90% seen once, with less than 15% in the top ten. The receptor's source is a woman aged 25 to 39 with COVID-19, enrolled during active disease. This chain connects TRBV5-1 to TRBJ1-1; D gene unclear. Source material: peripheral blood. The CDR3 region is CASSLAGGRGYTEAFF. The CDR3 nucleotides read TGCGCCAGCAGCTTGGCGGGTGGGAGAGGGTACACTGAAGCTTTCTTT.